This T cell receptor (beta chain) was retrieved from a study of shared clonotypes between healthy human individuals. Study-level information: Donors consisted of two women and a few men between 18 and 49.

Each subset's genomic DNA was shared equally among a number of immunoSEQ plates. Sequencing was performed with immunoSEQ multiplex PCR; in TCRdb, only in-frame clones are kept and a portion is missing. Here the sample spans approximately 740,000 clones, about 74% being singletons. In this sample, this clone turned up a few times. Donors included only healthy HIV-negative adults lacking recent acute infections or vaccinations. Input material: memory CD4+ T cells sorted from blood. The subset denotes: CD45RA-negative fraction. The sequence came from a woman aged 25 to 39 in good health.

The CDR3 loop reads CVSSGDSLGYTF. The DNA for the CDR3 is TGTGTGAGCAGCGGGGACAGTCTTGGCTACACCTTC. The V and J genes are TRBV7-8 and TRBJ1-2; 7 bases fit TRBD1. CDR1 and CDR2 (germline): SGHVS, FQNEAQ. The CDR3 extends over 12 amino acids.